The entry that follows covers one T cell receptor beta chain sequence. Its specificity is not known. V shed 7 bases, J shed 4 bases, and the junction held 10 bases outside the gene matches. The CDR3 consists of 15 residues. Looked up from germline, CDR1 is SGHRS and CDR2 is YFSETQ. The TCR cDNA carried a universal primer site and UMIs from 5'RACE template switching. MiXCR, applied by TCRdb to the 5' RACE reads, yields one record per CDR3 protein. Of a few hundred thousand distinct CDR3 sequences detected, roughly 5.2% appear once; the ten largest clones hold 2.5% to 4%. This entry comes from a study of T cells after yellow fever vaccination. Study observations and caveats: Among all clonotypes, a small share was observed in both CD4 and CD8 compartments. A weaker secondary response peaked on day 5, the primary on day 15. Reappearance after the booster was seen for most primary-vaccination clones, at 95% to 97% CD4 and 88% CD8.

This sequence originates from a young man who received the YFV17D yellow fever vaccine. The starting material was CD4+ T cells sorted from PBMCs, obtained on the day of the yellow fever booster vaccination. This chain uses TRBV5-1 with TRBJ2-1; TRBD1 matches 8 bases. CDR3 nucleotide sequence: TGCGCCAGCTCGAAATCGGACAGGGATTACAATGAGCAGTTCTTC. Translating gives CASSKSDRDYNEQFF.